This passage covers 2 T cell receptor beta chains from one sample sequenced in a study of blood T cell repertoires in COVID-19. TCRdb's copy holds only in-frame clones and misses some; the assay was immunoSEQ multiplex PCR. The data contain approximately 250,000 clones, roughly 82% of them seen just once; the ten biggest clones take up 5.5% to 6.5%. The sequencing input was peripheral blood. The receptor set was obtained from a woman at least 80 years old with COVID-19, enrolled during active disease.

V usage is TRBV7-2 and J usage is TRBJ1-6, with 9 positions matching TRBD1. CDR1 and CDR2 from the germline V gene are SGHTA and FQGNSA. The CDR3 loop spans 19 amino acids. Trimming at V came to 4 bases and at J to 6 bases, leaving 16 bases not matched to a gene. CDR3 in DNA: TGTGCCAGCAGCTCTCCGGGACAGGGCAGTCCCCCACTTAATTCACCCCTCCACTTT. Translated: CASSSPGQGSPPLNSPLHF.

The chain is built from TRBV27 and TRBJ1-1; weak D call: TRBD1 (5 bases). The CDR3 has 14 amino acids. The germline V gene encodes CDR1 MNHEY and CDR2 SMNVEV (reference sequence). The ends were cut back, 5 bases at V and 4 bases at J, with 14 bases in the middle. The CDR3 nucleotides read TGTGCCAGCAGTGTCCGAGGGAGGGGCACTGAAGCTTTCTTT. This sequence encodes CASSVRGRGTEAFF.